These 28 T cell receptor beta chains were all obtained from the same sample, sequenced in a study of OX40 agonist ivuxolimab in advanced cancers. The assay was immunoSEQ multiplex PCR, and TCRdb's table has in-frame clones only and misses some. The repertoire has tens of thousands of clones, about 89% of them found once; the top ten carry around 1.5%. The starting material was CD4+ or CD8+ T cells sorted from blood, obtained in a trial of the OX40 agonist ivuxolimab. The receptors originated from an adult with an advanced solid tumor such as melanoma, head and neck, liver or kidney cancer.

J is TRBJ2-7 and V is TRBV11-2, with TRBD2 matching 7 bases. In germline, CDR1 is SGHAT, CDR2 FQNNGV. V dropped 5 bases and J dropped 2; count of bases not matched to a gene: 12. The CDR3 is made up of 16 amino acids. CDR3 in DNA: TGTGCCAGCAGCCTAGGGCGGGGGACTTTCGCCTACGAGCAGTACTTC. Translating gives CASSLGRGTFAYEQYF. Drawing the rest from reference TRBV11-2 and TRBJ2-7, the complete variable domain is EAGVAQSPRYKIIEKRQSVAFWCNPISGHATLYWYQQILGQGPKLLIQFQNNGVVDDSQLPKDRFSAERLKGVDSTLKIQPAKLEDSAVYLCASSLGRGTFAYEQYFGPGTRLTVT.

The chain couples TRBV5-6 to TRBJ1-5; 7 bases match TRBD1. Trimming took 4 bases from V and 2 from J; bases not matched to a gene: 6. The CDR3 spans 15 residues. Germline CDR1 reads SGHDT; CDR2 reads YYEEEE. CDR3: CASSQLGQGNQPQHF. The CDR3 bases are TGTGCCAGCAGCCAGCTCGGACAGGGCAATCAGCCCCAGCATTTT. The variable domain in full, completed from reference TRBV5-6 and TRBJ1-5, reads DAGVTQSPTHLIKTRGQQVTLRCSPKSGHDTVSWYQQALGQGPQFIFQYYEEEERQRGNFPDRFSGHQFPNYSSELNVNALLLGDSALYLCASSQLGQGNQPQHFGDGTRLSIL.

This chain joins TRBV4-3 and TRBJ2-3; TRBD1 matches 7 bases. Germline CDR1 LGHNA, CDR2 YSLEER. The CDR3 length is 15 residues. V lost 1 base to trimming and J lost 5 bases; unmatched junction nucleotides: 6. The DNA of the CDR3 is TGCGCCAGCAGCCAAGGAGTAGGGGGCCTAGATACGCAGTATTTT. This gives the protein CASSQGVGGLDTQYF.

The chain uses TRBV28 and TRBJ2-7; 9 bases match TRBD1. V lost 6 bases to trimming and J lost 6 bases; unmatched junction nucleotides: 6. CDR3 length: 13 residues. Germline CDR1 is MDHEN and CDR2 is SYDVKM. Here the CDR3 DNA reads TGTGCCAGCAGGGGACAGGGAGGGAGCGAGCAGTACTTC. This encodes CASRGQGGSEQYF.

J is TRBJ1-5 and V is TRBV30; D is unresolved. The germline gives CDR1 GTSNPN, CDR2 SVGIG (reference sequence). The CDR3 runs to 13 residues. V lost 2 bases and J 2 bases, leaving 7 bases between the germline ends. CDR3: CAWSPQGNQPQHF. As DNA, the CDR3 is TGTGCCTGGAGTCCCCAGGGCAATCAGCCCCAGCATTTT.

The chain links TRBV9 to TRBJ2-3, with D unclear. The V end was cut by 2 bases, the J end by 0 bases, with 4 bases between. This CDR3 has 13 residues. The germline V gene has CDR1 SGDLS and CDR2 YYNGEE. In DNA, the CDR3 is TGTGCCAGCAGCGTGGGGAGCACAGATACGCAGTATTTT. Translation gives CASSVGSTDTQYF.

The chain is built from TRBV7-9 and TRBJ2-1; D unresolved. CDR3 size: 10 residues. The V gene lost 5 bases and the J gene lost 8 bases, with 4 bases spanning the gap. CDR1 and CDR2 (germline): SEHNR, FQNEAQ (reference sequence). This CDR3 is CASSLHEQFF. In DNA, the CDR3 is TGTGCCAGCAGCCTCCATGAGCAGTTCTTC.

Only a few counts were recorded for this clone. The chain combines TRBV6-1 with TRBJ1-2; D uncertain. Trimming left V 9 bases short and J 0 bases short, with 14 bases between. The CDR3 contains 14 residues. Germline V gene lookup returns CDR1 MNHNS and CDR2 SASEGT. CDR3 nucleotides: TGTGCCAGTAGATCGGCCCCAGCTAACTATGGCTACACCTTC. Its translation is CASRSAPANYGYTF.

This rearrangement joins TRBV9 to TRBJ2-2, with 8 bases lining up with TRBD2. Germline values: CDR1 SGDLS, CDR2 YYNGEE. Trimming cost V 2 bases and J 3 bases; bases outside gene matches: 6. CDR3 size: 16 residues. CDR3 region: CASSVTGTRDTGELFF. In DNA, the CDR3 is TGTGCCAGCAGCGTCACCGGGACTAGGGACACCGGGGAGCTGTTTTTT. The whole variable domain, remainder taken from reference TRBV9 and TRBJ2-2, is DSGVTQTPKHLITATGQRVTLRCSPRSGDLSVYWYQQSLDQGLQFLIQYYNGEERAKGNILERFSAQQFPDLHSELNLSSLELGDSALYFCASSVTGTRDTGELFFGEGSRLTVL.

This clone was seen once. The DNA of the CDR3 is TGTGCCAGCAGCATATGGACTAGCGGGAGAGGTACAGATACGCAGTATTTT. Its protein product is CASSIWTSGRGTDTQYF. The V and J genes are TRBV7-2 and TRBJ2-3; 13 positions match TRBD2. The CDR3 loop spans 17 amino acids. Per germline, CDR1 SGHTA and CDR2 FQGNSA. V lost 5 bases to trimming and J lost 3 bases; unmatched junction nucleotides: 8.

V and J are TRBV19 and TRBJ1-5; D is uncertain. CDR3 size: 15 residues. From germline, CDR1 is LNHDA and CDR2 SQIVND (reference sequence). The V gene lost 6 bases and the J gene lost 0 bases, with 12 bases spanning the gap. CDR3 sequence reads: CASSAGRNSNQPQHF. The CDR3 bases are TGTGCCAGTAGCGCCGGACGGAATAGCAATCAGCCCCAGCATTTT. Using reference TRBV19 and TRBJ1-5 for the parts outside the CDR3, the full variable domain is DGGITQSPKYLFRKEGQNVTLSCEQNLNHDAMYWYRQDPGQGLRLIYYSQIVNDFQKGDIAEGYSVSREKKESFPLTVTSAQKNPTAFYLCASSAGRNSNQPQHFGDGTRLSIL.

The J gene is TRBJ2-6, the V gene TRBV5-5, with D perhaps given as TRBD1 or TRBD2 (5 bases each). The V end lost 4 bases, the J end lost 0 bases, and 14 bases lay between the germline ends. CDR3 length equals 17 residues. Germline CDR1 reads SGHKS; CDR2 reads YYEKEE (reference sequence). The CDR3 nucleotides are TGTGCCAGCAGCCGGGGAGACAGACGCTCTGGGGCCAACGTCCTGACTTTC. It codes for CASSRGDRRSGANVLTF.

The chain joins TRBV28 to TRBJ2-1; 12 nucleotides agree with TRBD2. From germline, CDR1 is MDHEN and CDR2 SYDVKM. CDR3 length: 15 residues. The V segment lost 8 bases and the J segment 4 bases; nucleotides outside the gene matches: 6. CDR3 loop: CASGSTSGRYNEQFF. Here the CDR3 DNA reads TGTGCCAGCGGATCCACTAGCGGGAGGTACAATGAGCAGTTCTTC.

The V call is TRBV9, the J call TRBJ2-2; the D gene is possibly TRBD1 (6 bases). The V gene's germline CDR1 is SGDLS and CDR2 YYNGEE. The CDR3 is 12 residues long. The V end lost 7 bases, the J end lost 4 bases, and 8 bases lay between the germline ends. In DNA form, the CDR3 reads TGTGCCAGCTCAGGGGTCACCGGGGAGCTGTTTTTT. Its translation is CASSGVTGELFF. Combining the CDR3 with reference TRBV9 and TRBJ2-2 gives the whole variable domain DSGVTQTPKHLITATGQRVTLRCSPRSGDLSVYWYQQSLDQGLQFLIQYYNGEERAKGNILERFSAQQFPDLHSELNLSSLELGDSALYFCASSGVTGELFFGEGSRLTVL.

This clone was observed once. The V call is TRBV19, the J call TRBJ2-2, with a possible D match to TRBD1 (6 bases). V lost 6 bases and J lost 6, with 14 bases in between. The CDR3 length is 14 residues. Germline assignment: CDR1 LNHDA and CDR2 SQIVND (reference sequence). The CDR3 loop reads CASSAHRVPGELFF. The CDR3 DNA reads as TGTGCCAGTAGCGCCCACAGGGTCCCCGGGGAGCTGTTTTTT.

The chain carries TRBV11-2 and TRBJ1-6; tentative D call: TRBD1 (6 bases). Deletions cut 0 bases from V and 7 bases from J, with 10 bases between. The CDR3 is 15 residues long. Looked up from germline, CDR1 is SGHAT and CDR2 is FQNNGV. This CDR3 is CASSLEGQLNSPLHF. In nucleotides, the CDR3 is TGTGCCAGCAGCTTAGAGGGACAATTAAATTCACCCCTCCACTTT.

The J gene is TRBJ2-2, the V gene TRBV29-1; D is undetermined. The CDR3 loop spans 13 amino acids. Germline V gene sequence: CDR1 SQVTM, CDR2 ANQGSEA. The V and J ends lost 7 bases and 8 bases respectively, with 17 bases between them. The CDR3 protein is CSASVTLQGELFF. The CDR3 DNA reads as TGCAGCGCCTCGGTGACACTCCAAGGGGAGCTGTTTTTT.

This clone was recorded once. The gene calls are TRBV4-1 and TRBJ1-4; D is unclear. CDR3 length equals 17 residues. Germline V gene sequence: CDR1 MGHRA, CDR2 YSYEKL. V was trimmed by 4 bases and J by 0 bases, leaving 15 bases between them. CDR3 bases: TGCGCCAGCAGCCTTCAGATTCTAGGGACAACTAATGAAAAACTGTTTTTT. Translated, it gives CASSLQILGTTNEKLFF.

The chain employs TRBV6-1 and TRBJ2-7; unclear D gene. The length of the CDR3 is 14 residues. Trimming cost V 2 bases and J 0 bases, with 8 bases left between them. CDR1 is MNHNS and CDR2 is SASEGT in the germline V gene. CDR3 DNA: TGTGCCAGCAGTGAACCAGGCCACTCCTACGAGCAGTACTTC. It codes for CASSEPGHSYEQYF.

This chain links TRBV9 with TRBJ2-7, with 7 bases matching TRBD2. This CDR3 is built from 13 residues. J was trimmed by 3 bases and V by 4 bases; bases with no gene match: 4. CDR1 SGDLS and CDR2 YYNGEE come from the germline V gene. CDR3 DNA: TGTGCCAGCAGCCCTGGGGGGGGCTACGAGCAGTACTTC. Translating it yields CASSPGGGYEQYF.

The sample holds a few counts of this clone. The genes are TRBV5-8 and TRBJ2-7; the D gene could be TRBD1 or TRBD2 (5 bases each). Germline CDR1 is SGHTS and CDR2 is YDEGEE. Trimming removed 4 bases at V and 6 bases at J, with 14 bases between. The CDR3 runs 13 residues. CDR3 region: CASSLAGTTEQYF. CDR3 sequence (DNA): TGTGCCAGCAGCCTGGCCGGGACCACCGAGCAGTACTTC.

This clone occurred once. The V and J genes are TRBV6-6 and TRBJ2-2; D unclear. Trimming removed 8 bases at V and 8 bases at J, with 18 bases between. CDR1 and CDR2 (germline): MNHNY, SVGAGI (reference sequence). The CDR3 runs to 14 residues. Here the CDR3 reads CASRATALQGELFF. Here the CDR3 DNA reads TGTGCCAGCCGGGCCACAGCCCTCCAAGGGGAGCTGTTTTTT.

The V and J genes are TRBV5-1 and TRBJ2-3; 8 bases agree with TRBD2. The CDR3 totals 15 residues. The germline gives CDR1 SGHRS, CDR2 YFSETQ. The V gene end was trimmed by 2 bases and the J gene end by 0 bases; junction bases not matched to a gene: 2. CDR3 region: CASSFGGGSTDTQYF. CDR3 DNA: TGCGCCAGCAGCTTTGGCGGGGGGAGCACAGATACGCAGTATTTT.

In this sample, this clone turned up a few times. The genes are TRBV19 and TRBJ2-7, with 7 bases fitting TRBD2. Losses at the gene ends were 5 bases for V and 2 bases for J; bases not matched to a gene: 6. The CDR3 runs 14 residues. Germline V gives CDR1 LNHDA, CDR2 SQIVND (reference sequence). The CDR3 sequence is CASSSRDYPYEQYF. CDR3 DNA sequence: TGTGCCAGTAGTTCCCGGGACTACCCCTACGAGCAGTACTTC. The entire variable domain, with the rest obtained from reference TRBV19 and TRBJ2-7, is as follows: DGGITQSPKYLFRKEGQNVTLSCEQNLNHDAMYWYRQDPGQGLRLIYYSQIVNDFQKGDIAEGYSVSREKKESFPLTVTSAQKNPTAFYLCASSSRDYPYEQYFGPGTRLTVT.

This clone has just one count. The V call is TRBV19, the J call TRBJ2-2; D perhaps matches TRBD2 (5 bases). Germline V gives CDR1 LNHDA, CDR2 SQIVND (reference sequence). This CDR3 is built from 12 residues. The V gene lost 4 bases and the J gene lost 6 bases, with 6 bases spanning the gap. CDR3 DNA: TGTGCCAGTAGTAAGGAGGCCGGGGAGCTGTTTTTT. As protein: CASSKEAGELFF.

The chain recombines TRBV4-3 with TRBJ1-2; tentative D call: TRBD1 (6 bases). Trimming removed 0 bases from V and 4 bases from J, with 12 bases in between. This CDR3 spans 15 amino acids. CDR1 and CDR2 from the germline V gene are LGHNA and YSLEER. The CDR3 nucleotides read TGCGCCAGCAGCCAAGACGACAGGCCATTCTATGGCTACACCTTC. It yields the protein CASSQDDRPFYGYTF.

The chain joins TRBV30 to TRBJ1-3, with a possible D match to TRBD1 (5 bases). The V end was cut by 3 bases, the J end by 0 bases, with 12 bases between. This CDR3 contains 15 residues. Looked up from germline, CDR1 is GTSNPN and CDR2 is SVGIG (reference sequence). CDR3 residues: CAWRLGHHSGNTIYF. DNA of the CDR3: TGTGCCTGGAGACTCGGACACCACTCTGGAAACACCATATATTTT.

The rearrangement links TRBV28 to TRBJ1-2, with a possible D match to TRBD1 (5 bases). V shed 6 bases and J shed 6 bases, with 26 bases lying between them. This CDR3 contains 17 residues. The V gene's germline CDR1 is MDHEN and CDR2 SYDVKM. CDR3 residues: CASSPHFRRGEVNGYTF. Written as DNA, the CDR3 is TGTGCCAGCAGCCCGCACTTCCGACGGGGGGAAGTTAATGGCTACACCTTC.